A single sample is the source of the 20 T cell receptor beta chains below, sequenced in a study of OX40 agonist ivuxolimab in advanced cancers. Assay used: immunoSEQ multiplex PCR; TCRdb lists only in-frame clones, some missing. The sample comprises around 37,000 clones, about 82% of which are singletons, and 21% rests with the top ten. Here the sequenced sample was CD4+ or CD8+ T cells sorted from blood, taken in a trial of the OX40 agonist ivuxolimab. Receptors originate from an adult with an advanced solid tumor such as melanoma, head and neck, liver or kidney cancer.

This clone was seen a single time. The chain joins TRBV28 to TRBJ2-1, with 12 nucleotides matching TRBD2. The germline V gene has CDR1 MDHEN and CDR2 SYDVKM. With 8 bases clipped from V and 1 base from J, the junction kept 3 bases outside the gene matches. The CDR3 is 15 residues long. The CDR3 region has the DNA TGTGCCAGCGATACTAGCGGGAGGTCCTACAATGAGCAGTTCTTC. This gives the protein CASDTSGRSYNEQFF.

The gene calls are TRBV9 and TRBJ2-2; a weak D match, TRBD2 (6 bases). CDR1 is SGDLS and CDR2 is YYNGEE in the germline V gene. With 6 bases removed from V and 2 bases from J, the gap between germline ends came to 14 bases. The CDR3 is 15 residues long. The DNA for the CDR3 is TGTGCCAGCACACGGGAGAACATTAACACCGGGGAGCTGTTTTTT. As protein: CASTRENINTGELFF. The full variable domain, rest sourced from reference TRBV9 and TRBJ2-2, is DSGVTQTPKHLITATGQRVTLRCSPRSGDLSVYWYQQSLDQGLQFLIQYYNGEERAKGNILERFSAQQFPDLHSELNLSSLELGDSALYFCASTRENINTGELFFGEGSRLTVL.

The chain is built from TRBV7-9 and TRBJ2-7; either TRBD1 or TRBD2 may supply D (5 bases each). From germline, CDR1 is SEHNR and CDR2 FQNEAQ (reference sequence). V lost 2 bases, J lost 0 bases, and 8 bases lay in between. The CDR3 totals 14 residues. The CDR3 loop reads CASSLWDVSYEQYF. CDR3 DNA: TGTGCCAGCAGCTTATGGGACGTCTCCTACGAGCAGTACTTC.

This clone was detected a few times. This chain joins TRBV9 and TRBJ2-1, with D unclear. From germline, CDR1 is SGDLS and CDR2 YYNGEE. V lost 0 bases and J 7 bases, leaving 17 bases between the germline ends. CDR3 size: 16 residues. The CDR3 reads CASSVDVVGFWNEQFF. The CDR3 DNA follows: TGTGCCAGCAGCGTAGATGTGGTGGGATTCTGGAATGAGCAGTTCTTC.

This sequence joins TRBV28 and TRBJ2-1; TRBD1 is a possible D gene (5 bases). V gave up 7 bases and J gave up 0 bases, with 10 bases separating them. This CDR3 spans 14 amino acids. Germline-derived CDR1 and CDR2 are MDHEN and SYDVKM. As DNA, the CDR3 is TGTGCCAGCAACACAGGCTTCTCCTACAATGAGCAGTTCTTC. The encoded protein is CASNTGFSYNEQFF.

The CDR3 here is CASSQGGAEETQYF. The CDR3 DNA sequence: TGCGCCAGCAGCCAAGGTGGTGCCGAAGAGACCCAGTACTTC. The chain links TRBV4-1 to TRBJ2-5; D is undetermined. The germline V and J ends were trimmed by 1 base and 3 bases, with 9 bases remaining between them. CDR3 length: 14 residues. CDR1 is MGHRA and CDR2 is YSYEKL in the germline V gene.

The table lists this clone with a count of one. The genes are TRBV19 and TRBJ2-5; perhaps TRBD2 as D (6 bases). The J call is in doubt because the DNA end fits TRBJ2-7 better. Germline V gene data show CDR1 as LNHDA and CDR2 as SQIVND (reference sequence). The CDR3 has 13 amino acids. The CDR3 is CATGDSSSYEQYF. In DNA, the CDR3 is TGTGCCACGGGGGACTCCAGCTCCTACGAGCAGTACTTC.

The chain is built from TRBV28 and TRBJ2-3; a possible D gene is TRBD1 (5 bases). Per germline, CDR1 MDHEN and CDR2 SYDVKM. V gave up 5 bases and J gave up 4 bases, with 13 bases separating them. The CDR3 totals 14 residues. The CDR3 reads CASSPQGKADTQYF. In nucleotides, the CDR3 is TGTGCCAGCAGTCCGCAGGGTAAGGCAGATACGCAGTATTTT.

The chain joins TRBV4-3 to TRBJ2-7, with 11 bases that match TRBD2. Germline CDR1 LGHNA, CDR2 YSLEER. The CDR3 totals 15 residues. The J segment lost 5 bases and the V segment lost 7 bases, leaving 10 bases of the junction unmatched. CDR3 nucleotide sequence: TGCGCCAGCACAGTACTAGCGGGAGACCCCCACGAGCAGTACTTC. Translated, it gives CASTVLAGDPHEQYF.

The chain combines TRBV7-9 with TRBJ2-2; D ambiguous. Trimming removed 5 bases at V and 2 bases at J, with 21 bases between. CDR1 SEHNR and CDR2 FQNEAQ come from the germline V gene (reference sequence). This CDR3 is 18 amino acids long. For the CDR3, the DNA is TGTGCCAGCAGCCTATGGGGTCTATGGCGGCAAAACACCGGGGAGCTGTTTTTT. It codes for CASSLWGLWRQNTGELFF.

The chain employs TRBV5-1 and TRBJ2-1; 12 nucleotides align to TRBD2. Germline V lookup: CDR1 SGHRS, CDR2 YFSETQ. The CDR3 runs to 19 residues. After removal of 8 bases from V and 0 bases from J, the junction contained 15 bases not matched to a gene. CDR3 bases: TGCGCCAGTAAGCCCCCTGGGCTAGCGGGAGGGGGCTCCTACAATGAGCAGTTCTTC. Its translation: CASKPPGLAGGGSYNEQFF.

The rearrangement joins TRBV2 to TRBJ1-2, with D tentatively TRBD1 (6 bases). The CDR3 spans 15 residues. Between the trimmed V and J ends, which lost 7 bases and 6 bases, there was a span of 21 bases. Per germline, CDR1 SNHLY and CDR2 FYNNEI. The CDR3 nucleotides are TGTGCCAGCACTCCGGACAGTTCAGTGAAAGATGGCTACACCTTC. The encoded protein is CASTPDSSVKDGYTF.

This chain joins TRBV9 and TRBJ1-3; no definite D call. The germline V gene encodes CDR1 SGDLS and CDR2 YYNGEE. Trimming removed 3 bases from V and 1 base from J, with 5 bases in between. This CDR3 is built from 13 residues. The CDR3 nucleotides read TGTGCCAGCAGCGCCAGTTCTGGAAACACCATATATTTT. This encodes CASSASSGNTIYF.

CDR3 nucleotides: TGTGCCAGCAGCCCTGGGGAGGGGAGCTCCTACAATGAGCAGTTCTTC. This encodes CASSPGEGSSYNEQFF. V is TRBV9 and J is TRBJ2-1; 7 bases are shared with TRBD2. Germline trimming cut 4 bases from V and 0 bases from J; bases unmatched to any gene: 7. Germline loops: CDR1 SGDLS, CDR2 YYNGEE. This CDR3 is 16 amino acids long. The whole variable domain, remainder taken from reference TRBV9 and TRBJ2-1, is DSGVTQTPKHLITATGQRVTLRCSPRSGDLSVYWYQQSLDQGLQFLIQYYNGEERAKGNILERFSAQQFPDLHSELNLSSLELGDSALYFCASSPGEGSSYNEQFFGPGTRLTVL.

The V call is TRBV5-1, the J call TRBJ2-1; 9 bases align to TRBD2. The CDR3 consists of 16 residues. Germline V gene lookup returns CDR1 SGHRS and CDR2 YFSETQ. Trimming removed 1 base from V and 6 bases from J; junction bases left unmatched: 8. CDR3 nucleotides: TGCGCCAGCAGCTTGTGGTCGGGACTAGCTGGCAATGAGCAGTTCTTC. Amino acids: CASSLWSGLAGNEQFF. The full variable domain, completed using reference TRBV5-1 and TRBJ2-1, is KAGVTQTPRYLIKTRGQQVTLSCSPISGHRSVSWYQQTPGQGLQFLFEYFSETQRNKGNFPGRFSGRQFSNSRSEMNVSTLELGDSALYLCASSLWSGLAGNEQFFGPGTRLTVL.

This clone was seen a handful of times. The V call is TRBV28, the J call TRBJ2-2; the D gene is possibly TRBD2 (5 bases). The CDR3 extends over 17 amino acids. Germline CDR1 is MDHEN and CDR2 is SYDVKM. Between the trimmed V and J ends, which lost 7 bases and 6 bases, there was a span of 24 bases. The CDR3, as DNA: TGTGCCAGCATAACCCTAGCTGGGTTTGGTCAATCCGGGGAGCTGTTTTTT. Its translation is CASITLAGFGQSGELFF.

The chain is built from TRBV23-1 and TRBJ2-1, with a possible D match to TRBD2 (6 bases). TRBV23-1 is reported as an ORF; its role is uncertain. The germline V and J ends were trimmed by 1 base and 2 bases, with 21 bases remaining between them. CDR3 size: 19 residues. The DNA of the CDR3 is TGCGCCAGCAGTCAATTCTGGGGGGAGGTTCTAAGAACCTACAATGAGCAGTTCTTC. It specifies CASSQFWGEVLRTYNEQFF.

The chain couples TRBV30 to TRBJ1-2, with TRBD1 matching 7 bases. V lost 7 bases and J lost 4; bases outside the gene matches: 9. The CDR3 consists of 13 residues. In germline, CDR1 is GTSNPN, CDR2 SVGIG (reference sequence). This CDR3 reads CASQTGFGYGYTF. The CDR3 region has the DNA TGTGCCTCCCAGACAGGGTTCGGCTATGGCTACACCTTC.

This clone was detected only a few times. V gene TRBV4-3 combines with J gene TRBJ2-1; 10 bases fit TRBD2. Germline-derived CDR1 and CDR2 are LGHNA and YSLEER. The J segment lost 7 bases and the V segment lost 3 bases, leaving 15 bases of the junction unmatched. The length of the CDR3 is 18 residues. The CDR3 DNA is TGCGCCAGCAGCCACGCCAGGGCACTGGGACTAGCGAATAATGAGCAGTTCTTC. Its protein product is CASSHARALGLANNEQFF.

The CDR3 here is CASSWDRVQETQYF. The CDR3, as DNA: TGTGCCAGCAGCTGGGACAGGGTTCAGGAGACCCAGTACTTC. The rearrangement links TRBV7-2 to TRBJ2-5, with 9 nucleotides matching TRBD1. The V gene's germline CDR1 is SGHTA and CDR2 FQGNSA. This CDR3 is built from 14 residues. The V and J ends lost 4 bases and 5 bases, in that order; junction bases with no gene match: 5. Full variable domain (outside the CDR3, taken from reference TRBV7-2 and TRBJ2-5): GAGVSQSPSNKVTEKGKDVELRCDPISGHTALYWYRQSLGQGLEFLIYFQGNSAPDKSGLPSDRFSAERTGGSVSTLTIQRTQQEDSAVYLCASSWDRVQETQYFGPGTRLLVL.